What follows are 23 T cell receptor beta chains derived from one specimen sequenced in a study of blood T cell repertoires in COVID-19. Measured with immunoSEQ multiplex PCR; TCRdb has only the in-frame clones, and not every one. This sample has about 350,000 clones, with approximately 89% found just once. The sequenced sample consisted of peripheral blood. The receptors here all came from a woman younger than 35 who had recovered from COVID-19.

This rearrangement joins TRBV9 to TRBJ1-3; D is perhaps TRBD1 (6 bases). V gave up 0 bases and J gave up 2 bases, with 18 bases separating them. The CDR3 has 18 residues. CDR1 is SGDLS, CDR2 YYNGEE, per germline. The CDR3 loop reads CASSVAVDGQSPGNTIYF. Here the CDR3 DNA reads TGTGCCAGCAGCGTAGCGGTCGATGGACAGTCCCCTGGAAACACCATATATTTT.

This clone was seen once. The gene calls are TRBV9 and TRBJ2-1; the match to TRBD1 covers 9 bases. Germline V gene data show CDR1 as SGDLS and CDR2 as YYNGEE. The length of the CDR3 is 15 residues. J gave up 1 base and V 6 bases, and 5 bases lay outside the gene matches. Here the CDR3 reads CASNPGTGSYNEQFF. CDR3 nucleotide sequence: TGTGCCAGCAACCCCGGGACAGGGTCCTACAATGAGCAGTTCTTC.

V and J are TRBV6-5 and TRBJ2-5; D unclear. V was cut by 1 base and J by 5 bases, with 5 bases left in between. The CDR3 covers 12 residues. Germline V gives CDR1 MNHEY, CDR2 SVGAGI. CDR3 in amino acids: CASSYFRETQYF. CDR3 DNA: TGTGCCAGCAGTTACTTCAGGGAGACCCAGTACTTC.

This clone was detected only once. The chain carries TRBV28 and TRBJ2-1, with TRBD1 identical over 7 bases. The CDR3 extends over 14 amino acids. Trimming took 6 bases from V and 4 from J; bases not matched to a gene: 6. The germline V gene encodes CDR1 MDHEN and CDR2 SYDVKM. The CDR3 loop reads CASRAGTAYNEQFF. CDR3 in DNA: TGTGCCAGCAGGGCTGGGACAGCTTACAATGAGCAGTTCTTC.

This clone was detected only once. This chain uses TRBV7-2 with TRBJ1-3, with D possibly matching TRBD1 (5 bases). V was clipped by 5 bases and J by 4 bases, with 15 bases between them. CDR3 length: 15 residues. Looked up from germline, CDR1 is SGHTA and CDR2 is FQGNSA. CDR3 protein: CASSQGPLKGNTIYF. The CDR3 region has the DNA TGTGCCAGCAGCCAGGGCCCCTTAAAAGGAAACACCATATATTTT.

The CDR3, as DNA: TGTGCCAGCTCCATCCCCGGACAGGGGGCGCGCGGAGATACGCAGTATTTT. Its protein product is CASSIPGQGARGDTQYF. This rearrangement joins TRBV2 to TRBJ2-3, with TRBD1 matching over 11 bases. This CDR3 has 17 residues. V shed 8 bases and J 5 bases; nucleotides not matched to a gene: 15. Germline lookup yields CDR1 SNHLY and CDR2 FYNNEI.

The chain couples TRBV18 to TRBJ2-1; 9 positions match TRBD2. Germline V gene data show CDR1 as KGHSH and CDR2 as LQKENI. V was clipped by 0 bases and J by 4 bases; unmatched bases: 1. The CDR3 sequence is 15 residues long. The CDR3 DNA reads as TGTGCCAGCTCACCACCGAGCGGGAGGTACAATGAGCAGTTCTTC. This translates into CASSPPSGRYNEQFF.

The rearrangement joins TRBV30 to TRBJ1-1; the D gene is possibly TRBD1 (6 bases). The CDR3 sequence is 15 residues long. The ends were cut back, 1 base at V and 1 base at J, with 13 bases in the middle. Germline V gene data show CDR1 as GTSNPN and CDR2 as SVGIG (reference sequence). DNA for the CDR3: TGTGCCTGGAGTGCTCACAGGGTGGCGAACACTGAAGCTTTCTTT. Amino acids: CAWSAHRVANTEAFF.

CDR3 coding DNA: TGCGCCAGCAGCCAAGTGGCGGTGAGGGGGCCGGGGCCTGAAGCTTTCTTT. Translating gives CASSQVAVRGPGPEAFF. This rearrangement joins TRBV4-1 to TRBJ1-1, with TRBD1 matching over 7 bases. This CDR3 is 17 amino acids long. Trimming at V came to 1 base and at J to 6 bases, leaving 14 bases not matched to a gene. The germline V gene has CDR1 MGHRA and CDR2 YSYEKL.

J is TRBJ1-4 and V is TRBV5-1; 12 bases align to TRBD1. The CDR3 covers 16 residues. Germline V lookup: CDR1 SGHRS, CDR2 YFSETQ. J gave up 5 bases and V 0 bases, and 2 bases lay outside the gene matches. The CDR3 region has the DNA TGCGCCAGCAGCTTGGGGGGACAGGGGGCGAATGAAAAACTGTTTTTT. Translation: CASSLGGQGANEKLFF.

There are a few counts of this clone. CDR3 amino acids: CASSLEGPLHF. DNA of the CDR3: TGTGCCAGCAGCTTGGAGGGGCCCCTCCACTTT. This chain connects TRBV11-3 to TRBJ1-6; a possible D gene is TRBD1 (5 bases). Germline V gene sequence: CDR1 SGHNT, CDR2 YENEEA. The germline V and J ends were trimmed by 3 bases and 13 bases, with 7 bases remaining between them. The CDR3 spans 11 residues.

This sequence joins TRBV30 and TRBJ2-1, with 10 positions matching TRBD1. Germline CDR1 GTSNPN, CDR2 SVGIG (reference sequence). J was trimmed by 7 bases and V by 3 bases; bases with no gene match: 6. The CDR3 is 14 amino acids. The CDR3 coding sequence is TGTGCCTGGAGCAAGGGACAGGGGAAGAATGAGCAGTTCTTC. Translating gives CAWSKGQGKNEQFF.

This clone has a single count. The V and J genes are TRBV19 and TRBJ2-3; 13 nucleotides match TRBD2. The length of the CDR3 is 16 residues. Germline V lookup: CDR1 LNHDA, CDR2 SQIVND (reference sequence). V trimming: 6 bases; J trimming: 2 bases; junction bases outside the gene matches: 5. CDR3 DNA sequence: TGTGCCAGTAGGGAGACTAGCGGGGGGACCACAGATACGCAGTATTTT. This sequence encodes CASRETSGGTTDTQYF. Supplemented by reference TRBV19 and TRBJ2-3, the full variable domain reads DGGITQSPKYLFRKEGQNVTLSCEQNLNHDAMYWYRQDPGQGLRLIYYSQIVNDFQKGDIAEGYSVSREKKESFPLTVTSAQKNPTAFYLCASRETSGGTTDTQYFGPGTRLTVL.

The V gene is TRBV14, the J gene TRBJ2-2; TRBD2 matches 8 bases. CDR3 size: 16 residues. Germline CDR1 is SGHDN and CDR2 is FVKESK. V trimming: 3 bases; J trimming: 6 bases; junction bases outside the gene matches: 9. The CDR3 DNA follows: TGTGCCAGCAGCCATCGCCAGCGGGAGAATTCCGGGGAGCTGTTTTTT. Encoded protein: CASSHRQRENSGELFF.

The chain joins TRBV30 to TRBJ1-6, with D unresolved. V was pared by 1 base and J by 3 bases, with 19 bases between. CDR3 length: 18 residues. CDR1 is GTSNPN and CDR2 is SVGIG in the germline V gene (reference sequence). This chain's CDR3 is CAWSAQSLLNYYNSPLHF. CDR3 DNA: TGTGCCTGGAGTGCCCAATCCCTTCTAAACTACTATAATTCACCCCTCCACTTT.

The genes are TRBV6-5 and TRBJ1-5; no definite D call. This CDR3 region has 11 residues. Germline CDR1 reads MNHEY; CDR2 reads SVGAGI. V lost 5 bases and J 9 bases, leaving 8 bases between the germline ends. In nucleotides, the CDR3 is TGTGCCAGCAGTCGGTGGAGGCCCCAGCATTTT. It translates to CASSRWRPQHF.

V is TRBV7-4 and J is TRBJ2-3; the D gene is possibly TRBD2 (5 bases). Looked up from germline, CDR1 is SGHVT and CDR2 is SQSDAQ. The V end lost 11 bases, the J end lost 0 bases, and 15 bases lay between the germline ends. The CDR3 runs 14 residues. In DNA form, the CDR3 reads TGTGCCCCCAAACCAGCGGTTAGCACAGATACGCAGTATTTT. Translated, it gives CAPKPAVSTDTQYF. The full variable domain, its missing parts supplied by reference TRBV7-4 and TRBJ2-3, is GAGVSQSPRYKVAKRGRDVALRCDSISGHVTLYWYRQTLGQGSEVLTYSQSDAQRDKSGRPSGRFSAERPERSVSTLKIQRTEQGDSAVYLCAPKPAVSTDTQYFGPGTRLTVL.

This clone showed up just once. The chain combines TRBV12-3 or TRBV12-4 with TRBJ1-2; D remains unclear. Between the trimmed V and J ends, which lost 3 bases and 4 bases, there was a span of 9 bases. The CDR3 has 13 amino acids. The CDR3 region has the DNA TGTGCCAGCAGTTTCGGGCGGGCCTATGGCTACACCTTC. Translating gives CASSFGRAYGYTF.

V gene TRBV21-1 combines with J gene TRBJ1-5; TRBD1, as called in the table, went unchecked against the DNA. TRBV21-1 is noted as a pseudogene. CDR3 length: 16 amino acids. CDR3: CASSKTPGLCNQPQHF. In DNA form, the CDR3 reads TGTGCCAGCAGCAAAACACCAGGGCTGTGCAATCAGCCCCAGCATTTT.

J is TRBJ1-5 and V is TRBV30; possibly TRBD1 for D (5 bases). CDR3 length equals 12 residues. The V end lost 5 bases, the J end lost 1 base, and 6 bases lay between the germline ends. The V gene's germline CDR1 is GTSNPN and CDR2 SVGIG (reference sequence). CDR3 coding DNA: TGTGCCTGGGGACACAGCAATCAGCCCCAGCATTTT. Protein: CAWGHSNQPQHF. Variable domain in full (rest from reference TRBV30 and TRBJ1-5): SQTIHQWPATLVQPVGSPLSLECTVEGTSNPNLYWYRQAAGRGLQLLFYSVGIGQISSEVPQNLSASRPQDRQFILSSKKLLLSDSGFYLCAWGHSNQPQHFGDGTRLSIL.

Remarks on this clone: The same CDR3 is also encoded by other DNA sequences in this sample. V is TRBV7-8 and J is TRBJ1-5, with TRBD1 matching 10 bases. CDR1 and CDR2 from the germline V gene are SGHVS and FQNEAQ. The CDR3 sequence is 16 residues long. The J segment lost 11 bases and the V segment lost 2 bases, leaving 12 bases of the junction unmatched. The CDR3 sequence is CASSLTGQGSLTAQHF. CDR3 coding DNA: TGTGCCAGCAGCTTAACGGGACAGGGGTCCCTAACGGCCCAGCATTTT.

The chain employs TRBV7-6 and TRBJ1-6; 8 bases agree with TRBD1. After removal of 5 bases from V and 7 bases from J, the junction contained 13 bases not matched to a gene. CDR1 is SGHVS, CDR2 FNYEAQ, per germline. The CDR3 is made up of 17 amino acids. In DNA form, the CDR3 reads TGTGCCAGCAGCCCTAGCCCCGGACAGGGATTAAATTCACCCCTCCACTTT. Amino acids: CASSPSPGQGLNSPLHF.

The rearrangement links TRBV13 to TRBJ1-2; 9 bases fit TRBD1. CDR1 is PRHDT and CDR2 is FYEKMQ in the germline V gene (reference sequence). Trimming at V came to 5 bases and at J to 8 bases, leaving 15 bases not matched to a gene. The length of the CDR3 is 16 residues. The CDR3 loop reads CASSRAPGQGLRGYTF. As DNA, the CDR3 is TGTGCCAGCAGCCGAGCCCCGGGACAGGGATTAAGGGGCTACACCTTC.